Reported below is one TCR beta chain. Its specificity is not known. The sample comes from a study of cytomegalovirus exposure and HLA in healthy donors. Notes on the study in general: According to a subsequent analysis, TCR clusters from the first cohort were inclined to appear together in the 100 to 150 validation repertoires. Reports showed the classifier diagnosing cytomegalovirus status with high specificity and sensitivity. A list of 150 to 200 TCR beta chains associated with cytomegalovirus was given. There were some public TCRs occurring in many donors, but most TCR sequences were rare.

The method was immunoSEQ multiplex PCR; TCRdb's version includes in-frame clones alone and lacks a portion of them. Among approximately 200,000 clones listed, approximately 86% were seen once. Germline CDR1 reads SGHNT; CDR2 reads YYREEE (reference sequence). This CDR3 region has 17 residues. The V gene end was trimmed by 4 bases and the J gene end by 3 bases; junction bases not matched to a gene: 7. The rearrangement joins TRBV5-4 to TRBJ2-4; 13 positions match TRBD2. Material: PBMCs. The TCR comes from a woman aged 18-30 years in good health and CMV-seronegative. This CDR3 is CASSTAGLAGNKNIQYF. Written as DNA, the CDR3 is TGTGCCAGCAGCACGGCGGGACTAGCGGGAAACAAAAACATTCAGTACTTC.